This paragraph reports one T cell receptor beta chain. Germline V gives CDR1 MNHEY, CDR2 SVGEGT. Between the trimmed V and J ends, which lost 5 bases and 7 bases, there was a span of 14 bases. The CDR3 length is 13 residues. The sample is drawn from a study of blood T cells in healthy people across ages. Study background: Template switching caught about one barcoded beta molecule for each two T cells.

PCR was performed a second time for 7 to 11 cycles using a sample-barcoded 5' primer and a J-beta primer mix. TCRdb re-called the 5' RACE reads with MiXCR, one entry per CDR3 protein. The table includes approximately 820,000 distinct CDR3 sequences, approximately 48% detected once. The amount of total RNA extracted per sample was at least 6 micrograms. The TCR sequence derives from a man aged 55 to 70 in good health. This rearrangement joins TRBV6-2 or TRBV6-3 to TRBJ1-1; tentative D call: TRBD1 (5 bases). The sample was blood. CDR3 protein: CASSPTGLGEAFF. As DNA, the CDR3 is TGTGCCAGCAGTCCGACGGGACTGGGTGAAGCTTTCTTT.